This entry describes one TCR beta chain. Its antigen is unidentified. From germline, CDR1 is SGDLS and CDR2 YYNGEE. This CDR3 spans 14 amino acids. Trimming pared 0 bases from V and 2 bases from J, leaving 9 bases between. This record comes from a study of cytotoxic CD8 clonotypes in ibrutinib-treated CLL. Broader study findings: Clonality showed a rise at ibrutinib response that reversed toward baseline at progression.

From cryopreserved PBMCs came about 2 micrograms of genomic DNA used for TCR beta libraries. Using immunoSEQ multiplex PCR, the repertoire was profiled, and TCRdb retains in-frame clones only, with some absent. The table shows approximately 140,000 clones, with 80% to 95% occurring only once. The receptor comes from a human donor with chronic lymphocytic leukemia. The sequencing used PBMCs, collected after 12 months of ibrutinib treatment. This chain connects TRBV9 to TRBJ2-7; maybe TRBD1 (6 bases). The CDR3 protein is CASSVEGQTYEQYF. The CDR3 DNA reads TGTGCCAGCAGCGTAGAAGGACAGACCTACGAGCAGTACTTC.